The 28 T cell receptor beta chains below all came from one sample that was sequenced in a study of blood T cell repertoires in COVID-19. Assay: immunoSEQ multiplex PCR; the TCRdb copy retains only in-frame clones and omits some. The table has 290,000 or so clones, approximately 85% seen once. Input material: peripheral blood. The receptors come from a man aged 50 or older with active or convalescent COVID-19.

J is TRBJ1-2 and V is TRBV3-1 (or the pseudogene TRBV3-2); a weak D match, TRBD1 (5 bases). This CDR3 has 15 amino acids. Germline CDR1 LGHDT, CDR2 YNNKEL (reference sequence). Trimming pared 0 bases from V and 2 bases from J, leaving 10 bases between. The CDR3 loop reads CASSQDQAGNYGYTF. CDR3 DNA: TGTGCCAGCAGCCAAGACCAGGCAGGGAACTATGGCTACACCTTC.

Comments on this clone: Germline and junction disagree at one end, which may indicate a read error. V gene TRBV5-1 combines with J gene TRBJ2-3; D possibly corresponds to TRBD1 (5 bases). In germline, CDR1 is SGHRS, CDR2 YFSETQ. There are 12 residues in the CDR3. CDR3 region: CACRASTDTQYF. Written as DNA, the CDR3 is TGCGCCTGCAGGGCTAGCACAGATACGCAGTATTTT.

The chain is built from TRBV5-4 and TRBJ2-7; TRBD1 matches 8 bases. Per germline, CDR1 SGHNT and CDR2 YYREEE (reference sequence). This CDR3 is built from 13 residues. J lost 3 bases, V lost 4 bases, and 3 bases had no gene match. The CDR3 loop is CASSPGGRYEQYF. The CDR3 bases are TGTGCCAGCAGCCCAGGGGGCCGCTACGAGCAGTACTTC.

This chain links TRBV2 with TRBJ1-6; 8 bases are a match to TRBD1. CDR1 SNHLY and CDR2 FYNNEI come from the germline V gene. J was trimmed by 9 bases and V by 7 bases; bases with no gene match: 11. The CDR3 totals 15 residues. The CDR3 nucleotides read TGTGCCAGCACCCGAGCAGTACAGGGGGGTTCACCCCTCCACTTT. Its protein product is CASTRAVQGGSPLHF.

CDR3 loop: CASSQEGTAGSAYNEQFF. In nucleotides, the CDR3 is TGTGCCAGCAGCCAGGAGGGAACGGCGGGCTCAGCTTACAATGAGCAGTTCTTC. The rearrangement uses TRBV4-2 and TRBJ2-1; the D gene is possibly TRBD2 (6 bases). V gave up 3 bases and J gave up 4 bases, with 22 bases separating them. Germline V lookup: CDR1 LGHNA, CDR2 YNFKEQ. The CDR3 totals 18 residues.

The chain uses TRBV7-9 and TRBJ2-3; D is possibly TRBD2 (6 bases). Germline lookup yields CDR1 SEHNR and CDR2 FQNEAQ (reference sequence). Trimming shortened V by 3 bases and J by 2 bases, and 9 bases separated the two germline ends. The CDR3 has 14 amino acids. The chain's CDR3 is CASSFSGPTDTQYF. The CDR3 DNA follows: TGTGCCAGCAGCTTTAGCGGACCCACAGATACGCAGTATTTT. Combining the CDR3 with reference TRBV7-9 and TRBJ2-3 gives the whole variable domain DTGVSQNPRHKITKRGQNVTFRCDPISEHNRLYWYRQTLGQGPEFLTYFQNEAQLEKSRLLSDRFSAERPKGSFSTLEIQRTEQGDSAMYLCASSFSGPTDTQYFGPGTRLTVL.

The chain is built from TRBV19 and TRBJ1-5; no clear D. Trimming left V 7 bases short and J 7 bases short, with 14 bases between. Per the germline V gene, CDR1 is LNHDA and CDR2 is SQIVND (reference sequence). CDR3 length: 13 amino acids. The CDR3 is CASTGVGIQPQHF. The CDR3 bases are TGTGCCAGTACGGGAGTGGGAATCCAGCCCCAGCATTTT. The full variable domain, with the rest looked up from reference TRBV19 and TRBJ1-5, is DGGITQSPKYLFRKEGQNVTLSCEQNLNHDAMYWYRQDPGQGLRLIYYSQIVNDFQKGDIAEGYSVSREKKESFPLTVTSAQKNPTAFYLCASTGVGIQPQHFGDGTRLSIL.

This clone is a singleton in its sample. This sequence joins TRBV7-8 and TRBJ2-5; 7 nucleotides agree with TRBD2. Germline V gene data show CDR1 as SGHVS and CDR2 as FQNEAQ. The V segment lost 3 bases and the J segment 4 bases; nucleotides outside the gene matches: 2. The CDR3 is 13 residues long. The CDR3 region is CASSFGGRETQYF. The CDR3 nucleotides are TGTGCCAGCAGCTTCGGGGGGAGAGAGACCCAGTACTTC.

This clone has just one count. The chain employs TRBV5-4 and TRBJ2-5, with D possibly TRBD2 on 6 matching bases. The CDR3 sequence is 15 residues long. The germline V and J ends were trimmed by 1 base and 5 bases, with 15 bases remaining between them. Germline V gene lookup returns CDR1 SGHNT and CDR2 YYREEE (reference sequence). The CDR3 sequence: CASSLRPGEGETQYF. The CDR3 nucleotides are TGTGCCAGCAGCTTGCGGCCGGGAGAAGGGGAGACCCAGTACTTC.

This chain connects TRBV6-4 to TRBJ1-4; TRBD1 matches at 9 bases. The CDR3 is 18 amino acids. The trim removed 6 bases at V and 7 bases at J, leaving 18 bases unmatched. Germline V gene lookup returns CDR1 MRHNA and CDR2 SNTAGT. CDR3 sequence reads: CASSRRDRVLTSGEKLFF. For the CDR3, the DNA is TGTGCCAGCAGCCGCCGGGACAGGGTTTTAACCTCGGGTGAAAAACTGTTTTTT.

This clone showed up just a few times. The CDR3 is CASSKTATYGYTF. The CDR3 region has the DNA TGTGCCAGCAGTAAGACAGCGACCTATGGCTACACCTTC. The V gene is TRBV6-5, the J gene TRBJ1-2; TRBD1 is a possible D gene (5 bases). The V gene lost 5 bases and the J gene lost 4 bases, with 11 bases spanning the gap. CDR1 and CDR2 (germline): MNHEY, SVGAGI. The CDR3 has 13 amino acids.

As concerns this clone: The identical CDR3 is also encoded by other nucleotide sequences in the sample. This chain links TRBV27 with TRBJ1-1; D unclear. There are 13 residues in the CDR3. The V and J ends lost 0 bases and 5 bases respectively, with 7 bases between them. From germline, CDR1 is MNHEY and CDR2 SMNVEV (reference sequence). The CDR3 nucleotides are TGTGCCAGCAGTTTATCCCGGAGTACTGAAGCTTTCTTT. It codes for CASSLSRSTEAFF.

The rearrangement uses TRBV9 and TRBJ2-1; 8 bases line up with TRBD2. The CDR3 contains 15 residues. Germline V lookup: CDR1 SGDLS, CDR2 YYNGEE. V dropped 0 bases and J dropped 6; count of bases not matched to a gene: 5. CDR3 nucleotides: TGTGCCAGCAGCGTAGAAGCGGGAGTGGTCAATGAGCAGTTCTTC. Translating gives CASSVEAGVVNEQFF.

DNA for the CDR3: TGCAGCGTTGAGGGACAGCTAAACAATGAGCAGTTCTTC. Residues: CSVEGQLNNEQFF. The V gene is TRBV29-1, the J gene TRBJ2-1; 7 nucleotides align to TRBD1. Trimming at V came to 3 bases and at J to 5 bases, leaving 4 bases not matched to a gene. CDR3 length: 13 residues. Germline V lookup: CDR1 SQVTM, CDR2 ANQGSEA.

This clone has just a few counts. This chain links TRBV7-9 with TRBJ2-2; TRBD2 might be the D (5 bases). CDR3 length equals 15 residues. Trimming shortened V by 4 bases and J by 1 base, and 10 bases separated the two germline ends. Germline CDR1 reads SEHNR; CDR2 reads FQNEAQ (reference sequence). CDR3 sequence (DNA): TGTGCCAGCAGCTCTCGGGCGGGGAACACCGGGGAGCTGTTTTTT. It translates to CASSSRAGNTGELFF.

The chain has TRBV5-4 and TRBJ1-2; D gene ambiguous. V dropped 3 bases and J dropped 2 bases, with 20 bases sitting between them. The V gene's germline CDR1 is SGHNT and CDR2 YYREEE (reference sequence). The CDR3 contains 17 residues. The CDR3, as DNA: TGTGCCAGCAGCTCCCGGGCGGACTCAACCCCCAACTATGGCTACACCTTC. Translation gives CASSSRADSTPNYGYTF. Based on the CDR3 plus reference TRBV5-4 and TRBJ1-2, the full variable domain is ETGVTQSPTHLIKTRGQQVTLRCSSQSGHNTVSWYQQALGQGPQFIFQYYREEENGRGNFPPRFSGLQFPNYSSELNVNALELDDSALYLCASSSRADSTPNYGYTFGSGTRLTVV.

V gene TRBV15 combines with J gene TRBJ2-3; D may be TRBD1 (6 bases). The CDR3 spans 16 residues. Trimming shortened V by 1 base and J by 1 base, and 12 bases separated the two germline ends. CDR1 and CDR2 from the germline V gene are LNHNV and YYDKDF (reference sequence). DNA for the CDR3: TGTGCCACCAGCAGAGGCGCAGGGGTTGGCACAGATACGCAGTATTTT. Translated, it gives CATSRGAGVGTDTQYF.

The chain is built from TRBV5-3 and TRBJ1-5; 8 bases agree with TRBD1. TRBV5-3 is labeled an ORF, and its function is uncertain. The length of the CDR3 is 15 residues. V dropped 4 bases and J dropped 6; count of bases not matched to a gene: 9. The CDR3 DNA sequence: TGTGCCAGAAGCCAACGGACAGGGTCATTTCAGCCCCAGCATTTT. This gives the protein CARSQRTGSFQPQHF.

The chain combines TRBV3-1 (or the pseudogene TRBV3-2) with TRBJ1-5, with D perhaps matching TRBD1 (6 bases). CDR1 LGHDT and CDR2 YNNKEL come from the germline V gene (reference sequence). The length of the CDR3 is 14 residues. Trimming removed 4 bases from V and 5 bases from J, with 12 bases in between. CDR3 protein: CASSRGHQDQPQHF. Here the CDR3 DNA reads TGTGCCAGCAGCCGGGGACATCAGGATCAGCCCCAGCATTTT.

The chain links TRBV10-3 to TRBJ1-3; D possibly corresponds to TRBD1 (5 bases). V gave up 4 bases and J gave up 0 bases, with 19 bases separating them. The V gene's germline CDR1 is ENHRY and CDR2 SYGVKD. The CDR3 spans 18 residues. CDR3 amino acids: CAISAGGVTLYSGNTIYF. In nucleotides, the CDR3 is TGTGCCATCAGTGCGGGGGGGGTCACCCTCTACTCTGGAAACACCATATATTTT.

This clone was seen once. The V gene is TRBV5-1, the J gene TRBJ2-7; 11 bases line up with TRBD1. The germline V gene encodes CDR1 SGHRS and CDR2 YFSETQ. This CDR3 has 15 residues. V gave up 2 bases and J gave up 0 bases; unmatched junction bases: 1. The CDR3 sequence: CASSLGTGGSYEQYF. In nucleotides, the CDR3 is TGCGCCAGCAGCTTAGGGACAGGGGGCTCCTACGAGCAGTACTTC.

This clone was seen only once. V gene TRBV7-3 combines with J gene TRBJ2-1, with D possibly TRBD1 on 5 matching bases. Germline V CDR1 and CDR2: SGHTA, FQGTGA. V was pared by 2 bases and J by 5 bases, with 7 bases between. The CDR3 totals 13 residues. The DNA of the CDR3 is TGTGCCAGCAGCTTATACAGGAACAATGAGCAGTTCTTC. Translation gives CASSLYRNNEQFF.

For the CDR3, the DNA is TGCGCCAGCAGCTTCTCGGGAGGGGACTACAATGAGCAGTTCTTC. It translates to CASSFSGGDYNEQFF. The V and J genes are TRBV5-1 and TRBJ2-1; 8 bases map to TRBD2. CDR3 size: 15 residues. CDR1 and CDR2 (germline): SGHRS, YFSETQ. Trimming cost V 2 bases and J 3 bases; bases outside gene matches: 4.

The chain employs TRBV13 and TRBJ2-1; tentatively, D is TRBD1 (5 bases). CDR1 is PRHDT, CDR2 FYEKMQ, per germline (reference sequence). The CDR3 length is 17 residues. V was clipped by 5 bases and J by 5 bases, with 22 bases between them. CDR3 sequence reads: CASSARTELGLNNEQFF. The CDR3 DNA reads TGTGCCAGCAGCGCACGGACGGAATTGGGGCTTAACAATGAGCAGTTCTTC.

The chain is built from TRBV3-1 (or the pseudogene TRBV3-2) and TRBJ2-1; D uncertain. V lost 5 bases, J lost 1 base, and 3 bases lay in between. The CDR3 spans 12 residues. Per the germline V gene, CDR1 is LGHDT and CDR2 is YNNKEL (reference sequence). DNA of the CDR3: TGTGCCAGCAGCTATTCCTACAATGAGCAGTTCTTC. Translation: CASSYSYNEQFF.

This chain connects TRBV7-8 to TRBJ1-1; no clear D gene. The germline V and J ends were trimmed by 2 bases and 6 bases, with 13 bases remaining between them. CDR1 SGHVS and CDR2 FQNEAQ come from the germline V gene. This CDR3 is built from 14 residues. The CDR3 here is CASSLWSSAPEAFF. CDR3 coding DNA: TGTGCCAGCAGCTTATGGAGTTCGGCGCCTGAAGCTTTCTTT. The entire variable domain, with the rest obtained from reference TRBV7-8 and TRBJ1-1, is as follows: GAGVSQSPRYKVAKRGQDVALRCDPISGHVSLFWYQQALGQGPEFLTYFQNEAQLDKSGLPSDRFFAERPEGSVSTLKIQRTQQEDSAVYLCASSLWSSAPEAFFGQGTRLTVV.

The gene calls are TRBV19 and TRBJ2-7; weak D call: TRBD2 (6 bases). The CDR3 covers 13 residues. Per germline, CDR1 LNHDA and CDR2 SQIVND (reference sequence). Trimming took 5 bases from V and 2 from J, leaving 10 bases between them. The DNA of the CDR3 is TGTGCCAGTAGTGGTCGGGGGACCTACGAGCAGTACTTC. This encodes CASSGRGTYEQYF.

This clone was found once. The rearrangement links TRBV24-1 to TRBJ2-3; 12 positions match TRBD2. V was pared by 5 bases and J by 5 bases, with 16 bases of the junction left unmatched. The CDR3 has 19 residues. Germline V CDR1 and CDR2: KGHDR, SFDVKD. The CDR3 nucleotides are TGTGCCACCAGTGGCCGACCTCTCCTAGCGGGAGGGCCCATAGATACGCAGTATTTT. It yields the protein CATSGRPLLAGGPIDTQYF.